This T cell receptor (beta chain) stems from a study of T cell clonality in common variable immunodeficiency. General study points: Fewer deletions and N-nucleotide insertions were reportedly seen in common variable immunodeficiency TCR beta sequences. CVID subjects showed higher TCRbeta clonality than healthy controls. CVID patient heterogeneity limited repertoire-clinical complication correlations.

Equal genomic DNA amounts from CVID and control samples were sequenced. The assay was immunoSEQ multiplex PCR, and TCRdb's table has in-frame clones only and misses some. The table lists about 42,000 clones, with no singletons. This clone has ten or more counts. The antigen remains unidentified. Sequencing ends 3 residues short of the CDR3 end; the germline J gene provides the rest. Deletions cut 6 bases from V and 1 base from J, with 15 bases between. Germline lookup yields CDR1 SNHLY and CDR2 FYNNEI. The CDR3 is 15 amino acids. The chain has TRBV2 and TRBJ1-1; TRBD1 might be the D (6 bases). The sequenced material came from peripheral blood mononuclear cells. This TCR derives from a human donor with common variable immunodeficiency. The CDR3 region is CASSPEGTQNTEAFF. Partial CDR3 DNA: TGTGCCAGCAGCCCCGAGGGGACACAGAACACTGAA. Complete variable domain (other parts from reference TRBV2 and TRBJ1-1): EPEVTQTPSHQVTQMGQEVILRCVPISNHLYFYWYRQILGQKVEFLVSFYNNEISEKSEIFDDQFSVERPDGSNFTLKIRSTKLEDSAMYFCASSPEGTQNTEAFFGQGTRLTVV.